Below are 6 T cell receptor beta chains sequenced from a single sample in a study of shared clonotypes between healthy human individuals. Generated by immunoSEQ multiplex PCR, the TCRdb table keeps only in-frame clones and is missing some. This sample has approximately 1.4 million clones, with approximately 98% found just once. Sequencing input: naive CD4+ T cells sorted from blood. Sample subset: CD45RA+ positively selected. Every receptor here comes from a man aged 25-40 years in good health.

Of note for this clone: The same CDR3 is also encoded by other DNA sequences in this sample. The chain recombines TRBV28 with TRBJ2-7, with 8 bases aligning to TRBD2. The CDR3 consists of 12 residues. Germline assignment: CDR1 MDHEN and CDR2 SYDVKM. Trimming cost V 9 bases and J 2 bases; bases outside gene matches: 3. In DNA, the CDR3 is TGTGCCAGTAGCGGGGTTACCTACGAGCAGTACTTC. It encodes CASSGVTYEQYF.

The CDR3 region has the DNA TGCGCCAGCAGCCAAGCGCGTGAAAAACTGTTTTTT. Its protein is CASSQAREKLFF. The J gene is TRBJ1-4, the V gene TRBV4-3; no definite D call. V lost 1 base to trimming and J lost 7 bases, with 4 bases between them. Per the germline V gene, CDR1 is LGHNA and CDR2 is YSLEER. The CDR3 extends over 12 amino acids.

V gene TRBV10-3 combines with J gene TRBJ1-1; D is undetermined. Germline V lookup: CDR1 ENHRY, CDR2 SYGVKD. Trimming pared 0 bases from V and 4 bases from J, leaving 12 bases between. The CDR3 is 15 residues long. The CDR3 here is CAISESPGYPTEAFF. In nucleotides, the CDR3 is TGTGCCATCAGTGAGTCTCCGGGGTACCCCACTGAAGCTTTCTTT.

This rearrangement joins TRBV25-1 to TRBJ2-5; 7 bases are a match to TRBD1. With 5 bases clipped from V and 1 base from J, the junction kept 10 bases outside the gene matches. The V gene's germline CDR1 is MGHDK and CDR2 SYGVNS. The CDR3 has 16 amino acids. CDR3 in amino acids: CASSQSWDRIQETQYF. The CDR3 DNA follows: TGTGCCAGCAGTCAAAGCTGGGACAGAATCCAAGAGACCCAGTACTTC.

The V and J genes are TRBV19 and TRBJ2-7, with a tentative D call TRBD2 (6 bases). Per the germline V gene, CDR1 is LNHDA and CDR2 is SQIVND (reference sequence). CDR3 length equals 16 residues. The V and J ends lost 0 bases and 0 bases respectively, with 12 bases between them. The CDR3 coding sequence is TGTGCCAGTAGTATAGAGGCTAGCGTCCACTCCTACGAGCAGTACTTC. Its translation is CASSIEASVHSYEQYF.

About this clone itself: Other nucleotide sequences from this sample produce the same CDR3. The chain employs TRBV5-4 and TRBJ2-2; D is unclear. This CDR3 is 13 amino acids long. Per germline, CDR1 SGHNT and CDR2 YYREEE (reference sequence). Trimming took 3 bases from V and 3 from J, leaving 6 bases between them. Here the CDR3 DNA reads TGTGCCAGCAGCTCCAGAGACACCGGGGAGCTGTTTTTT. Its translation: CASSSRDTGELFF.